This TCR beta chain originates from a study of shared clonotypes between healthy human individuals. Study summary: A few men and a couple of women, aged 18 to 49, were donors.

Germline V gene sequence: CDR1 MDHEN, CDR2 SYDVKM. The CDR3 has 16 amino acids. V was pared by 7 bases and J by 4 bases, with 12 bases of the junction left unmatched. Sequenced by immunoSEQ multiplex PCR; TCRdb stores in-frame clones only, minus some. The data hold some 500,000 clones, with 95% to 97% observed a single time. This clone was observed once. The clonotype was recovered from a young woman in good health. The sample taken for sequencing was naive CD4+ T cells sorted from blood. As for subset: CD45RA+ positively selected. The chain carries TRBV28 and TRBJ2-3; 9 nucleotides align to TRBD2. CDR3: CASNPWGSGSPDTQYF. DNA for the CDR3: TGTGCCAGCAACCCTTGGGGTAGCGGGAGCCCAGATACGCAGTATTTT.